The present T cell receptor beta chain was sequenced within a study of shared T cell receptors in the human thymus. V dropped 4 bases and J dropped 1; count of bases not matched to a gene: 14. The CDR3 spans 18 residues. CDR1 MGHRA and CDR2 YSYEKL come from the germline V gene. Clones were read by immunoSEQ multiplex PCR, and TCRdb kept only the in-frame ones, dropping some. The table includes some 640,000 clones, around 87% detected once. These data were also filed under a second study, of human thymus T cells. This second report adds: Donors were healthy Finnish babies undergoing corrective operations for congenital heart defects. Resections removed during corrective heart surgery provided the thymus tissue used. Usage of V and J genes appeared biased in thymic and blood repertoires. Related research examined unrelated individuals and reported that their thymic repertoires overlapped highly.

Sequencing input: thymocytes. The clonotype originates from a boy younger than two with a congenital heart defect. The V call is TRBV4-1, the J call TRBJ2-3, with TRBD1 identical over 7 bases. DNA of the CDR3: TGCGCCAGCAGCCGAAACAACCCTGACAGGGAACGCACAGATACGCAGTATTTT. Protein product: CASSRNNPDRERTDTQYF.